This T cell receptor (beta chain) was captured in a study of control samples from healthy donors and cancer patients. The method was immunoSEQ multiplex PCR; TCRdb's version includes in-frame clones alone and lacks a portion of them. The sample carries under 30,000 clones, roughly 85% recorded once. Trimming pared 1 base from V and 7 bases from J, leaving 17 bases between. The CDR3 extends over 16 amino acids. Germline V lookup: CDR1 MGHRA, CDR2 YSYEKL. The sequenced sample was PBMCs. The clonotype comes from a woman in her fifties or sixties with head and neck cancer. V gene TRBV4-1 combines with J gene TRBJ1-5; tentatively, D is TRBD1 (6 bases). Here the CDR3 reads CASSQGFFRGPQPQHF. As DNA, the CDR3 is TGCGCCAGCAGCCAAGGGTTCTTTCGGGGGCCACAGCCCCAGCATTTT.